The next 24 T cell receptor beta chains were all read from a single sample in a study of memory CD4+ T cells and cytomegalovirus serostatus. Using immunoSEQ multiplex PCR, the repertoire was profiled, and TCRdb retains in-frame clones only, with some absent. The sample carries 35,000 to 55,000 clones, around 76% recorded once. The sort gate was single viable CD3+CD4+CD8-CD45RO+ cells for memory CD4+ T cells. Source material: memory CD4+ T cells from blood. These receptors were collected from an adult in good health and CMV-seronegative.

This sequence joins TRBV18 and TRBJ1-1; 8 nucleotides align to TRBD1. CDR3 length: 17 residues. The germline CDR1 and CDR2 sequences are KGHSH and LQKENI. V lost 3 bases to trimming and J lost 0 bases; unmatched junction nucleotides: 9. As DNA, the CDR3 is TGTGCCAGCTCACCGTGGCAGCAGGGGGCCTTGAACACTGAAGCTTTCTTT. Its translation: CASSPWQQGALNTEAFF.

The V and J genes are TRBV5-5 and TRBJ1-5; 11 bases agree with TRBD1. The CDR3 has 14 residues. The V gene end was trimmed by 3 bases and the J gene end by 6 bases; junction bases not matched to a gene: 2. Germline loops: CDR1 SGHKS, CDR2 YYEKEE (reference sequence). Written as DNA, the CDR3 is TGTGCCAGCAGCTGGACAGGGGGCGGTCAGCCCCAGCATTTT. This translates into CASSWTGGGQPQHF.

The count of this clone is one. V is TRBV7-9 and J is TRBJ2-2, with 14 positions matching TRBD2. The CDR3 contains 18 residues. Germline CDR1 is SEHNR and CDR2 is FQNEAQ (reference sequence). With 4 bases clipped from V and 4 bases from J, the junction kept 8 bases outside the gene matches. This CDR3 reads CASSSTRLAGGSTGELFF. Here the CDR3 DNA reads TGTGCCAGCAGCTCCACCAGACTAGCGGGGGGGTCCACCGGGGAGCTGTTTTTT.

The chain recombines TRBV18 with TRBJ2-3; D remains unclear. V shed 6 bases and J shed 2 bases, with 12 bases lying between them. CDR3 length: 14 residues. Germline-derived CDR1 and CDR2 are KGHSH and LQKENI. The CDR3 bases are TGTGCCAGCTCTAACCAGATCCCCACAGATACGCAGTATTTT. Protein: CASSNQIPTDTQYF.

The V and J genes are TRBV11-2 and TRBJ1-4; 9 bases align to TRBD1. V lost 2 bases, J lost 7 bases, and 5 bases stayed unmatched. The CDR3 runs 15 residues. The germline gives CDR1 SGHAT, CDR2 FQNNGV. CDR3: CASSLSTGGGEKLFF. CDR3 bases: TGTGCCAGCAGCTTATCGACAGGGGGAGGTGAAAAACTGTTTTTT.

This clone came up a few times. This sequence joins TRBV18 and TRBJ2-7; D perhaps matches TRBD1 (5 bases). The V gene's germline CDR1 is KGHSH and CDR2 LQKENI. The CDR3 runs 12 residues. V lost 5 bases, J lost 2 bases, and 7 bases lay in between. CDR3 sequence reads: CASSGAAYEQYF. Here the CDR3 DNA reads TGTGCCAGCTCAGGGGCAGCCTACGAGCAGTACTTC.

The V call is TRBV4-1, the J call TRBJ1-1; D unclear. The CDR3 runs 15 residues. Trimming removed 4 bases from V and 6 bases from J, with 18 bases in between. Germline CDR1 reads MGHRA; CDR2 reads YSYEKL. This CDR3 reads CASSRSPADHSEAFF. DNA for the CDR3: TGCGCCAGCAGCCGCTCACCGGCTGATCACTCTGAAGCTTTCTTT.

The chain employs TRBV27 and TRBJ2-7; D uncertain. The CDR3 runs to 13 residues. Germline lookup yields CDR1 MNHEY and CDR2 SMNVEV (reference sequence). V was cut by 6 bases and J by 3 bases, with 12 bases left in between. In DNA, the CDR3 is TGTGCCAGCAGCCTAGTGGGGAACTACGAGCAGTACTTC. It encodes CASSLVGNYEQYF.

There are a few counts of this clone. The chain uses TRBV28 and TRBJ1-1; D unresolved. CDR1 is MDHEN, CDR2 SYDVKM, per germline. This CDR3 is 13 amino acids long. Trimming removed 10 bases from V and 4 bases from J, with 16 bases in between. The CDR3 DNA reads as TGTGCCATCGACGCAAACCGGGCCACTGAAGCTTTCTTT. It encodes CAIDANRATEAFF.

The chain links TRBV27 to TRBJ1-1, with TRBD1 matching over 7 bases. V shed 5 bases, J shed 0 bases, and the junction held 6 bases outside the gene matches. The V gene's germline CDR1 is MNHEY and CDR2 SMNVEV (reference sequence). There are 15 residues in the CDR3. CDR3 sequence: CASSRTGNMNTEAFF. In DNA, the CDR3 is TGTGCCAGCAGTAGGACAGGTAATATGAACACTGAAGCTTTCTTT.

The V and J genes are TRBV9 and TRBJ2-2; 9 nucleotides match TRBD2. CDR3 length: 16 residues. Trimming took 3 bases from V and 1 from J; bases not matched to a gene: 4. Per germline, CDR1 SGDLS and CDR2 YYNGEE. CDR3 sequence: CASSGTTSGNTGELFF. CDR3 sequence (DNA): TGTGCCAGCAGCGGAACGACTAGCGGGAACACCGGGGAGCTGTTTTTT. The whole variable domain, remainder taken from reference TRBV9 and TRBJ2-2, is DSGVTQTPKHLITATGQRVTLRCSPRSGDLSVYWYQQSLDQGLQFLIQYYNGEERAKGNILERFSAQQFPDLHSELNLSSLELGDSALYFCASSGTTSGNTGELFFGEGSRLTVL.

The J gene is TRBJ1-2, the V gene TRBV10-3; D is perhaps TRBD1 (5 bases). Per the germline V gene, CDR1 is ENHRY and CDR2 is SYGVKD. The CDR3 extends over 17 amino acids. Trimming shortened V by 5 bases and J by 3 bases, and 22 bases separated the two germline ends. The CDR3 loop is CAISSLSSSRGDYGYTF. The CDR3 region has the DNA TGTGCCATCAGTTCCTTGTCTAGTAGTAGGGGCGACTATGGCTACACCTTC.

V gene TRBV9 combines with J gene TRBJ2-7; the match to TRBD2 covers 14 bases. The CDR3 runs 13 residues. Germline CDR1 and CDR2: SGDLS and YYNGEE. Unmatched junction bases numbered 7, after V lost 4 bases and J lost 13 bases. For the CDR3, the DNA is TGTGCCAGCAGCCCGGGACTAGCGGGGGCCCCATACTTC. Translated, it gives CASSPGLAGAPYF.

This clone was observed once. V and J are TRBV6-6 and TRBJ2-7, with a tentative D call TRBD1 (5 bases). Trimming shortened V by 5 bases and J by 4 bases, and 9 bases separated the two germline ends. CDR3 length: 12 amino acids. From germline, CDR1 is MNHNY and CDR2 SVGAGI (reference sequence). The CDR3 reads CASSLGQYEQYF. CDR3 nucleotide sequence: TGTGCCAGCAGTCTAGGACAATACGAGCAGTACTTC.

The chain is built from TRBV18 and TRBJ1-6; tentatively, D is TRBD1 (6 bases). The CDR3 sequence is 15 residues long. Deletions cut 2 bases from V and 7 bases from J, with 12 bases between. The germline CDR1 and CDR2 sequences are KGHSH and LQKENI. The CDR3 loop reads CASSPGGRGNSPLHF. DNA for the CDR3: TGTGCCAGCTCACCAGGGGGGAGGGGGAATTCACCCCTCCACTTT.

The chain has TRBV18 and TRBJ1-1; no clear D. CDR1 and CDR2 from the germline V gene are KGHSH and LQKENI. The V gene lost 5 bases and the J gene lost 0 bases, with 7 bases spanning the gap. CDR3 length: 13 amino acids. The CDR3: CASSGYMNTEAFF. The CDR3 DNA sequence: TGTGCCAGCTCAGGGTACATGAACACTGAAGCTTTCTTT.

In DNA form, the CDR3 reads TGTGCCAGCAGTCACACCCCAATGGCCGGGGAGCTGTTTTTT. Translated, it gives CASSHTPMAGELFF. The V gene is TRBV11-2, the J gene TRBJ2-2; D is ambiguous. Germline V lookup: CDR1 SGHAT, CDR2 FQNNGV. The CDR3 covers 14 residues. Trimming left V 6 bases short and J 6 bases short, with 14 bases between.

V and J are TRBV29-1 and TRBJ1-5; D is undetermined. CDR1 and CDR2 (germline): SQVTM, ANQGSEA. V was pared by 7 bases and J by 3 bases, with 19 bases between. This CDR3 contains 15 residues. The CDR3 protein is CSGVWEGRDNQPQHF. Written as DNA, the CDR3 is TGCAGCGGTGTGTGGGAGGGTCGGGACAATCAGCCCCAGCATTTT.

The genes are TRBV9 and TRBJ1-6; D remains unclear. The V gene's germline CDR1 is SGDLS and CDR2 YYNGEE. CDR3 length: 13 amino acids. Trimming took off 4 bases at V and 8 bases at J, with 10 bases between the two ends. The CDR3 coding sequence is TGTGCCAGCAGCTTCGACCGGGATTCACCCCTCCACTTT. Its translation: CASSFDRDSPLHF. Looking up the rest from reference TRBV9 and TRBJ1-6 gives the full variable domain: DSGVTQTPKHLITATGQRVTLRCSPRSGDLSVYWYQQSLDQGLQFLIQYYNGEERAKGNILERFSAQQFPDLHSELNLSSLELGDSALYFCASSFDRDSPLHFGNGTRLTVT.

V usage is TRBV6-6 and J usage is TRBJ1-5; D is ambiguous. CDR1 and CDR2 from the germline V gene are MNHNY and SVGAGI (reference sequence). V lost 7 bases, J lost 1 base, and 8 bases lay in between. There are 13 residues in the CDR3. CDR3 in amino acids: CASIRESNQPQHF. DNA for the CDR3: TGTGCCAGCATAAGGGAGAGCAATCAGCCCCAGCATTTT.

The chain links TRBV2 to TRBJ2-2; D gene ambiguous. V lost 6 bases and J lost 7, with 3 bases in between. Per the germline V gene, CDR1 is SNHLY and CDR2 is FYNNEI. This CDR3 is 10 amino acids long. The CDR3 region is CASRGGELFF. DNA of the CDR3: TGTGCCAGCAGAGGCGGGGAGCTGTTTTTT.

This chain joins TRBV18 and TRBJ1-4, with a possible D match to TRBD1 (5 bases). Trimming pared 4 bases from V and 5 bases from J, leaving 14 bases between. Germline-derived CDR1 and CDR2 are KGHSH and LQKENI. This CDR3 is built from 15 residues. The CDR3 loop reads CASSLRQSRNEKLFF. In nucleotides, the CDR3 is TGTGCCAGCTCACTCCGACAGTCCCGGAATGAAAAACTGTTTTTT.

V usage is TRBV30 and J usage is TRBJ2-7, with 7 bases that match TRBD1. The CDR3 totals 14 residues. With 2 bases clipped from V and 5 bases from J, the junction kept 9 bases outside the gene matches. In germline, CDR1 is GTSNPN, CDR2 SVGIG (reference sequence). The CDR3 loop is CAWSRQGGLNEQYF. The CDR3 DNA reads TGTGCCTGGAGTCGACAGGGCGGCTTGAACGAGCAGTACTTC. Drawing the rest from reference TRBV30 and TRBJ2-7, the complete variable domain is SQTIHQWPATLVQPVGSPLSLECTVEGTSNPNLYWYRQAAGRGLQLLFYSVGIGQISSEVPQNLSASRPQDRQFILSSKKLLLSDSGFYLCAWSRQGGLNEQYFGPGTRLTVT.

The genes are TRBV5-8 and TRBJ1-1, with 7 positions matching TRBD1. The CDR3 loop spans 16 amino acids. Germline V CDR1 and CDR2: SGHTS, YDEGEE. The J segment lost 3 bases and the V segment lost 4 bases, leaving 12 bases of the junction unmatched. CDR3 in DNA: TGTGCCAGCAGCACCCAGAGCCCCAGGGGGGACACTGAAGCTTTCTTT. Translation gives CASSTQSPRGDTEAFF. Drawing the rest from reference TRBV5-8 and TRBJ1-1, the complete variable domain is EAGVTQSPTHLIKTRGQQATLRCSPISGHTSVYWYQQALGLGLQFLLWYDEGEERNRGNFPPRFSGRQFPNYSSELNVNALELEDSALYLCASSTQSPRGDTEAFFGQGTRLTVV.